Sequencing of this TCR beta chain was carried out in a study of OX40 agonist ivuxolimab in advanced cancers. Using immunoSEQ multiplex PCR, the repertoire was profiled, and TCRdb retains in-frame clones only, with some absent. The sample carries about 90,000 clones, around 90% recorded once. Blood sampling took place at baseline, cycle 4 day 1, and cycle 7 day 1. The CDR3 extends over 13 amino acids. Germline lookup yields CDR1 SNHLY and CDR2 FYNNEI. The V end lost 4 bases, the J end lost 1 base, and 5 bases lay between the germline ends. Here the sequenced sample was CD4+ or CD8+ T cells sorted from blood, taken in a trial of the OX40 agonist ivuxolimab. This chain connects TRBV2 to TRBJ1-5; D is uncertain. The receptor was isolated from an adult with an advanced solid tumor such as melanoma, head and neck, liver or kidney cancer. The CDR3 here is CASSVESNQPQHF. The CDR3 bases are TGTGCCAGCAGTGTCGAAAGCAATCAGCCCCAGCATTTT.